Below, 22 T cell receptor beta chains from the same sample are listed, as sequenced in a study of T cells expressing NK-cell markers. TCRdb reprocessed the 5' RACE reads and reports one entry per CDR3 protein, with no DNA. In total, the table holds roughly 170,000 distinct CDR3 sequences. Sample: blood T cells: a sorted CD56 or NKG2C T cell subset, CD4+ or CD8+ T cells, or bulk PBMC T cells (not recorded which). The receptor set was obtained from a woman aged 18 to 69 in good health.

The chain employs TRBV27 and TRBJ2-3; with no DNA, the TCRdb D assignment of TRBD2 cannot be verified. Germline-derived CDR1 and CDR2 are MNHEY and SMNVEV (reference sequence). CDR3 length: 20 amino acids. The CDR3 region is CASSRRELAAPYWGTDTQYF.

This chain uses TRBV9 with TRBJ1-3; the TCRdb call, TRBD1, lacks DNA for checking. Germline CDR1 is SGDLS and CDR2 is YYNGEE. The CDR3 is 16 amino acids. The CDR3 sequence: CASTPSSTVSGNTIYF.

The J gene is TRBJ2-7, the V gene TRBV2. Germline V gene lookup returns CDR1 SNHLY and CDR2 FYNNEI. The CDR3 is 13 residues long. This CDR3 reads CASSGSRTHEQYF.

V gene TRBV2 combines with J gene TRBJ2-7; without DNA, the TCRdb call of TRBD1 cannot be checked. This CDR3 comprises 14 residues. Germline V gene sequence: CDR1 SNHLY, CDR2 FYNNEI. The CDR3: CASSESQGAYEQYF. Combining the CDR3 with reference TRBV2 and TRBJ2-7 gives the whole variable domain EPEVTQTPSHQVTQMGQEVILRCVPISNHLYFYWYRQILGQKVEFLVSFYNNEISEKSEIFDDQFSVERPDGSNFTLKIRSTKLEDSAMYFCASSESQGAYEQYFGPGTRLTVT.

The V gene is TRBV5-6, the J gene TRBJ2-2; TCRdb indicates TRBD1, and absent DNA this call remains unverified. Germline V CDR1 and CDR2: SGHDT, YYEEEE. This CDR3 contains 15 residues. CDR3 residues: CASSRGGPNTGELFF.

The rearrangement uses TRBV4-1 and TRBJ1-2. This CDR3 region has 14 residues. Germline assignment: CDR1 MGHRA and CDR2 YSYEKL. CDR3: CASSQGGEGYGYTF.

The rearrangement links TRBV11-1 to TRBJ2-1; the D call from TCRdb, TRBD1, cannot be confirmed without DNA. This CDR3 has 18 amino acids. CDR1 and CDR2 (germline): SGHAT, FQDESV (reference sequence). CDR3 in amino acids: CASSLRGAVGGAANEQFF.

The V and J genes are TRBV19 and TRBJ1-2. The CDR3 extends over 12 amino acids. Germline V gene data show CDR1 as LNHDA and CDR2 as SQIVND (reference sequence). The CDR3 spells CATSDGDYGYTF.

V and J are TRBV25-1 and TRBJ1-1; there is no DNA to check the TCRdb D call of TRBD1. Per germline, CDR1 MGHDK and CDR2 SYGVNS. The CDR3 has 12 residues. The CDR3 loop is CASSRGETEAFF.

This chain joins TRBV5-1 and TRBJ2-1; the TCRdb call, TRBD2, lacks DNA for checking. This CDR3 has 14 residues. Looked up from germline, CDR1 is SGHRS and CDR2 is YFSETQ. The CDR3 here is CASSHPAAYNEQFF. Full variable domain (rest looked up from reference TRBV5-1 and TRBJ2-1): KAGVTQTPRYLIKTRGQQVTLSCSPISGHRSVSWYQQTPGQGLQFLFEYFSETQRNKGNFPGRFSGRQFSNSRSEMNVSTLELGDSALYLCASSHPAAYNEQFFGPGTRLTVL.

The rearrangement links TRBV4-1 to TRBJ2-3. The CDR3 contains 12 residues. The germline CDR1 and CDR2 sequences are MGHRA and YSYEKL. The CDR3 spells CASSQVSDTQYF.

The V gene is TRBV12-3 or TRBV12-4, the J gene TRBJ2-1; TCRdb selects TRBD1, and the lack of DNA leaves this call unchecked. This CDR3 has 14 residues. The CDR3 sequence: CASSTYDRAGEQFF.

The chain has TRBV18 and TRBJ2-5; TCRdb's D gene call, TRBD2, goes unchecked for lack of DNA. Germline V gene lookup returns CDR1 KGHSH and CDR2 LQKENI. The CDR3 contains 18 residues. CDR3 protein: CASSPPSVRQGGRETQYF.

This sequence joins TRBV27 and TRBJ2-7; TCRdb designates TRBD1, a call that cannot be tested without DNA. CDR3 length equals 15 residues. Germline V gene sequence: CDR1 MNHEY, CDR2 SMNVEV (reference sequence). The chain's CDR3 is CASSPRQMGGYEQYF.

The CDR3 sequence is CASSFRGREQYF. The rearrangement uses TRBV12-3 or TRBV12-4 and TRBJ2-7. The CDR3 extends over 12 amino acids.

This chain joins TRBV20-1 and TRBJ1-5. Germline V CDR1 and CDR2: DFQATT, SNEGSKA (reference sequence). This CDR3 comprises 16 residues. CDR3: CSARVGRGYGNQPQHF.

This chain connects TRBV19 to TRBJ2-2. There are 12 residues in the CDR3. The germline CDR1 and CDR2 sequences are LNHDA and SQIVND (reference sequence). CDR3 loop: CATSLAAGELFF.

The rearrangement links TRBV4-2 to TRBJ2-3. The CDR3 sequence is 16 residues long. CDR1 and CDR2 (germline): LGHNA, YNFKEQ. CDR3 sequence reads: CASSQDLNSVADTQYF.

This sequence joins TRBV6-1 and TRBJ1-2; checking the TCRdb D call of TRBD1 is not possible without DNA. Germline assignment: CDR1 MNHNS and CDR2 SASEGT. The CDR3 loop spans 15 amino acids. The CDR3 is CASTPESGTAYGYTF.

The CDR3 is CASSRGGSGGELFF. The chain employs TRBV28 and TRBJ2-2; without DNA, the TCRdb call of TRBD1 cannot be checked. The CDR3 is 14 residues long. Germline loops: CDR1 MDHEN, CDR2 SYDVKM.

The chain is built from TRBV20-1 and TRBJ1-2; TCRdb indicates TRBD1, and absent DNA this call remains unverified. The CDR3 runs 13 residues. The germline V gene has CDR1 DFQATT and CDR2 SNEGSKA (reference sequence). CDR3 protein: CSASTMTGEGYTF.

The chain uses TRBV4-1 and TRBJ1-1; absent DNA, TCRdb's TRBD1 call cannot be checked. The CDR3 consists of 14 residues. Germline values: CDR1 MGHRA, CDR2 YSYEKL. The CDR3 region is CASSQDRVNTEAFF.